Here is one T cell receptor beta chain with its context. No cognate antigen has been identified for it. The record has no base qualities; no much larger clone is one base away. Cut back by 4 bases and 2 bases, the V and J ends lie 18 bases apart. The CDR3 runs 16 amino acids, cysteine and phenylalanine included. Only the CDR3 DNA stays, 48 bases, in frame from base 1. The germline V gene specifies SGHRS as CDR1 and YFSETQ as CDR2. The sample belongs to a study of blood T cell repertoires in COVID-19 (dated by TCRdb to 2020 to 2022). With respect to the entire study: Collaborator samples came from the United States, Italy and Spain and covered acute and convalescent phases of COVID-19. The material from the prospective study consisted of cDNA or gDNA derived from T cells, B-cell-depleted T cells, or PBMCs. Subjects who had been exposed to COVID-19, were actively infected with it, or had recovered from it provided the deeply sampled blood TCRbeta repertoires that made up the dataset. The repertoires were released in a freely available public database meant as a resource for research on the immune response to SARS-CoV-2. The samples were drawn from the first 160 participants of the ongoing ImmuneRACE study and from about 1,200 subjects provided by 6 global collaborators. A de-identified subject ID, COVID-19 status, age in years and sex were almost always included in the sample metadata. Where available, HLA class I and class II types were taken from metadata supplied by the sample provider and were not determined by assay-based typing.

TCRbeta CDR3 regions were amplified from genomic DNA using the immunoSEQ Assay, a bias-controlled multiplex PCR. On the study's bioinformatics: The number of nucleated cells in each sample was estimated from the amplification of reference gene primers within the assay. Sequence reads were collapsed and filtered to measure the absolute abundance of every unique TCRbeta CDR3 rearrangement. Productive Simpson clonality was computed per sample as the square root of Simpson's diversity index over productive rearrangements. TCRdb obtained this table from immuneACCESS and retained in-frame rearrangements with V and J assigned. These tables miss some clones; where compared with another copy, unresolved V genes account for less than half of the shortfall, and the remainder is unexplained. V and J calls and clone size come straight from that table; D and trimming were deduced from the DNA. Across this sample there are around 300,000 clones, with 80% to 90% seen only once. The biggest ten clones account for about an eighth of the sample.

The research as a whole found: How much clinical and demographic metadata was included differed by source and by participant, and the metadata was provided uncurated.

In Seattle, one collaborating source enrolled patients while the infection was active and tracked those patients longitudinally over the course of disease. The collaborating institutions used their own protocols to collect whole blood in K2EDTA tubes. For TCRbeta analysis, collaborator samples were shipped as frozen whole blood, as isolated PBMCs, or as DNA extracted from either sample type. The receptor chain draws on TRBV5-1 and TRBJ1-1; no D gene is confidently identified. The TCR originated in a woman in her 70s with COVID-19, enrolled during active disease. The sequencing sample was made of peripheral blood. The CDR3 protein sequence reads: CASSLRLARRNTEAFF. The nucleotide sequence is TGCGCCAGCAGCCTCCGACTAGCTAGAAGAAACACTGAAGCTTTCTTT.